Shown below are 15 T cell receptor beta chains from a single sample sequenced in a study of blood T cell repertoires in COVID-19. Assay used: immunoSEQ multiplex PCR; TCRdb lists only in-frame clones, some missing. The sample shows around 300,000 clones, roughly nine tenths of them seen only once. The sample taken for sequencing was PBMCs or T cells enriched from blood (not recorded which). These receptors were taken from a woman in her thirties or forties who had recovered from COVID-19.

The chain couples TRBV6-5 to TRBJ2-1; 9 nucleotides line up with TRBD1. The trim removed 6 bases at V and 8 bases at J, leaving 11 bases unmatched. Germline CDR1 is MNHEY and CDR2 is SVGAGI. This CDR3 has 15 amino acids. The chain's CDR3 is CASRNPGQGLDEQFF. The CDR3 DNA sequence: TGTGCCAGCAGGAACCCGGGACAGGGCTTGGATGAGCAGTTCTTC.

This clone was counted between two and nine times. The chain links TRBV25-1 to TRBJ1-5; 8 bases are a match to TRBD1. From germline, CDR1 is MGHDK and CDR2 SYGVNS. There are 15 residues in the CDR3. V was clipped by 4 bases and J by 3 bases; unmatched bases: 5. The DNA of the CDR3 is TGTGCCAGCAGTGCCGGACAGGGCCCCAATCAGCCCCAGCATTTT. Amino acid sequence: CASSAGQGPNQPQHF.

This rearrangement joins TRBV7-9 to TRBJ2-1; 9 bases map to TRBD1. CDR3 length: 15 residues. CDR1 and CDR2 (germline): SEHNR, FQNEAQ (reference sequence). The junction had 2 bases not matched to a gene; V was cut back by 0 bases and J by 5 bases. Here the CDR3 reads CASSLAGQGNNEQFF. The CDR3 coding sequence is TGTGCCAGCAGCTTAGCCGGACAGGGGAACAATGAGCAGTTCTTC.

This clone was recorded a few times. The CDR3 sequence is CASSYAGGQQETQYF. The DNA of the CDR3 is TGTGCCAGCAGCTACGCCGGGGGACAGCAAGAGACCCAGTACTTC. V usage is TRBV7-9 and J usage is TRBJ2-5, with D maybe TRBD1 (7 bases). Germline loops: CDR1 SEHNR, CDR2 FQNEAQ (reference sequence). This CDR3 contains 15 residues. With 4 bases removed from V and 2 bases from J, the gap between germline ends came to 14 bases.

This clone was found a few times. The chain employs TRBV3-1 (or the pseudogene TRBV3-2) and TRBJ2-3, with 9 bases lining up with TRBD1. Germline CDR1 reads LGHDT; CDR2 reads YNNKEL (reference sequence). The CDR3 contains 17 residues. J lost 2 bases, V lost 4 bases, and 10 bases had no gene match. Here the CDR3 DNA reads TGTGCCAGCAGCCCCCAATTAGGACAGGGGCCCACAGATACGCAGTATTTT. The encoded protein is CASSPQLGQGPTDTQYF.

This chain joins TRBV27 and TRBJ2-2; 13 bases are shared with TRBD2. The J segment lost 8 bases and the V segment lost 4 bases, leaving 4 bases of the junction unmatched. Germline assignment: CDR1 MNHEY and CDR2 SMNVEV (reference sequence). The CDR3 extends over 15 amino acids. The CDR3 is CASSYGLAGVGELFF. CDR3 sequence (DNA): TGTGCCAGCAGTTACGGACTAGCGGGAGTTGGGGAGCTGTTTTTT.

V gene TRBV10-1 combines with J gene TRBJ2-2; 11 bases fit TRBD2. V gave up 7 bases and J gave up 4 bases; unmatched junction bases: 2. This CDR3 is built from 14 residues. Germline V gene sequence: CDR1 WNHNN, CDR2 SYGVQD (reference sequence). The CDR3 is CASITSGSTGELFF. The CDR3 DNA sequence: TGCGCCAGCATCACTAGCGGGAGCACCGGGGAGCTGTTTTTT.

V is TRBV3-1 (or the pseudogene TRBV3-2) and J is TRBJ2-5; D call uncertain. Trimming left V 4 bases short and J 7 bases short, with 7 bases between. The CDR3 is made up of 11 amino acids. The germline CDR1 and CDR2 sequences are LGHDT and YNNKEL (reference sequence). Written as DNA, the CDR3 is TGTGCCAGCAGCCGCCCGGGGACCCAGTACTTC. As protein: CASSRPGTQYF.

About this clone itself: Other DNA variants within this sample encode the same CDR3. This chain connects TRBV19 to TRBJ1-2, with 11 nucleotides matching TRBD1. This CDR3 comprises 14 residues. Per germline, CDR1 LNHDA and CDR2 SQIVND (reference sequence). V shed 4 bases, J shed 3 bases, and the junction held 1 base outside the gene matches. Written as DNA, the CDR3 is TGTGCCAGTAGTAGGGGACAGGGGGACTATGGCTACACCTTC. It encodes CASSRGQGDYGYTF.

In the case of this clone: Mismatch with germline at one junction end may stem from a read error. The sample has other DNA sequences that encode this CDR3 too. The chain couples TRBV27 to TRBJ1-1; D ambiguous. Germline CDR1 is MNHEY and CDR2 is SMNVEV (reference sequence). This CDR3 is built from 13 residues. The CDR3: CASSFNMNTEAFF. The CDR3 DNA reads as TGCGCCAGCAGTTTCAACATGAACACTGAAGCTTTCTTT.

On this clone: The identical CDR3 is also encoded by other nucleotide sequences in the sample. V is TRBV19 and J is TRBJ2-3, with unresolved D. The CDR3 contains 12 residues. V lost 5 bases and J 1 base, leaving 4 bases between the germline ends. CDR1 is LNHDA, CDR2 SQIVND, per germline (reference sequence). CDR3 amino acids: CASSSGTDTQYF. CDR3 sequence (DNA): TGTGCCAGTAGTTCTGGCACAGATACGCAGTATTTT.

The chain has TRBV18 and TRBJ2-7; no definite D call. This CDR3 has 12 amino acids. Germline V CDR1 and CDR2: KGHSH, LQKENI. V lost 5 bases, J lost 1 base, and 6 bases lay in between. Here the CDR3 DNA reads TGTGCCAGCTCAGACAATTCCTACGAGCAGTACTTC. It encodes CASSDNSYEQYF.

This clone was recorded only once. This CDR3 is CASSPQPRLGEKLFF. Written as DNA, the CDR3 is TGTGCCAGCAGCCCTCAACCCCGCCTGGGCGAAAAACTGTTTTTT. The rearrangement uses TRBV28 and TRBJ1-4; D not certain. The CDR3 loop spans 15 amino acids. Trimming took off 6 bases at V and 8 bases at J, with 19 bases between the two ends. The V gene's germline CDR1 is MDHEN and CDR2 SYDVKM.

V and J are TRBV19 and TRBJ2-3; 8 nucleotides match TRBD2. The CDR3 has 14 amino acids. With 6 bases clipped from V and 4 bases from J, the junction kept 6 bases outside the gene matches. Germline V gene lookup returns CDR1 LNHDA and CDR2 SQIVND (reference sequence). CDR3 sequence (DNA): TGTGCCAGTAGAGCGGGAGCGTTTGCAGATACGCAGTATTTT. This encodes CASRAGAFADTQYF.

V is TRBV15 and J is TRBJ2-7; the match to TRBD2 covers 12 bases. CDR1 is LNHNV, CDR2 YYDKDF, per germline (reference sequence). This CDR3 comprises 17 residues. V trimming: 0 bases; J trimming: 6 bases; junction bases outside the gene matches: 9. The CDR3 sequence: CATSRDASGRAGVEQYF. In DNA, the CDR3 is TGTGCCACCAGCAGAGATGCTAGCGGGAGGGCCGGAGTCGAGCAGTACTTC. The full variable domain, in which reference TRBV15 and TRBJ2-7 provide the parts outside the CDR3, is DAMVIQNPRYQVTQFGKPVTLSCSQTLNHNVMYWYQQKSSQAPKLLFHYYDKDFNNEADTPDNFQSRRPNTSFCFLDIRSPGLGDTAMYLCATSRDASGRAGVEQYFGPGTRLTVT.